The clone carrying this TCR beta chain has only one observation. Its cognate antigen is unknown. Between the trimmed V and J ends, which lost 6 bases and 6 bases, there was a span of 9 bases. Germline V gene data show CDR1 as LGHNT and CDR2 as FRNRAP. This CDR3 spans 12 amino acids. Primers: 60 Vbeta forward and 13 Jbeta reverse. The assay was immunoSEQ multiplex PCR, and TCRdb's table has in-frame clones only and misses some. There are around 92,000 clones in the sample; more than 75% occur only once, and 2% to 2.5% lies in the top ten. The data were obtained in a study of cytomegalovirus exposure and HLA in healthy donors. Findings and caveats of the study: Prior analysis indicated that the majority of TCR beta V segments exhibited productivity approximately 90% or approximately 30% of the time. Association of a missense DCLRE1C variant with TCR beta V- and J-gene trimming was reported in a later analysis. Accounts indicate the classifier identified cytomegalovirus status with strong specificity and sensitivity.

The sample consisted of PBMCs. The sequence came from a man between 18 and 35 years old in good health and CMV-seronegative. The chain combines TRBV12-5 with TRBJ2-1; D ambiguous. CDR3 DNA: TGTGCTAGTGGGTTCAGGCGCAATGAGCAGTTCTTC. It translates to CASGFRRNEQFF.